The source of this T cell receptor beta chain is a study of immune cell composition in non-small cell lung cancer. In the study overall: Most cases were lung adenocarcinoma or squamous cell carcinoma. General study points: Squamous carcinomas (approximately 75%) more often had tumour-associated clones >0.5% than adenocarcinomas (33%). Lung squamous cell carcinoma tumours had significantly higher top 10 clone scores and productive clonality than lung adenocarcinoma.

The method was immunoSEQ multiplex PCR; TCRdb's version includes in-frame clones alone and lacks a portion of them. The table shows about 2,500 clones, with around 74% occurring only once. This clone was seen only once. The antigen remains unidentified. This TCR derives from a human donor with non-small cell lung cancer. Sequencing input: lung tumor tissue.

The CDR3 is CASSWTGGQPQHF. The CDR3, as DNA: TGTGCCAGCAGTTGGACAGGGGGCCAGCCCCAGCATTTT. The chain combines TRBV6-1 with TRBJ1-5; TRBD1 matches 11 bases. The CDR3 has 13 amino acids. Germline lookup yields CDR1 MNHNS and CDR2 SASEGT. With V trimmed by 5 bases and J by 7 bases, 1 base remained unmatched.